Shown below are 25 T cell receptor beta chains from a single sample sequenced in a study of CD8+ T cells in alopecia areata. cDNA serving as the sequencing template came from extracted, reverse transcribed RNA. Using immunoSEQ multiplex PCR, the repertoire was profiled, and TCRdb retains in-frame clones only, with some absent. The sample carries 100,000 to 150,000 clones, almost 50% recorded once. The sample in question was CD8+ T cells sorted from blood, obtained at week 0. All receptors derive from a human donor with alopecia areata.

This clone was observed a few times. The chain is built from TRBV27 and TRBJ1-6, with D possibly matching TRBD1 (6 bases). Trimming left V 4 bases short and J 11 bases short, with 21 bases between. CDR1 is MNHEY and CDR2 is SMNVEV in the germline V gene (reference sequence). The CDR3 length is 16 residues. CDR3 region: CASSSRTEPLGAPLHF. CDR3 coding DNA: TGTGCCAGCAGTTCAAGGACAGAACCTTTGGGGGCACCCCTCCACTTT.

The chain joins TRBV13 to TRBJ2-5; D uncertain. V shed 7 bases and J shed 7 bases, with 16 bases lying between them. The V gene's germline CDR1 is PRHDT and CDR2 FYEKMQ (reference sequence). The CDR3 is made up of 13 amino acids. CDR3 sequence (DNA): TGTGCCAGCACCACAGTAGATTTGGTGACCCAGTACTTC. It is translated as CASTTVDLVTQYF.

The V gene is TRBV5-1, the J gene TRBJ1-1; D ambiguous. Germline V gives CDR1 SGHRS, CDR2 YFSETQ. Trimming stripped 1 base from V and 1 base from J, with 14 bases between. There are 16 residues in the CDR3. As DNA, the CDR3 is TGCGCCAGCAGCTTGATGGTCAGGTCCACGAACACTGAAGCTTTCTTT. This sequence encodes CASSLMVRSTNTEAFF. The full variable domain, its missing parts supplied by reference TRBV5-1 and TRBJ1-1, is KAGVTQTPRYLIKTRGQQVTLSCSPISGHRSVSWYQQTPGQGLQFLFEYFSETQRNKGNFPGRFSGRQFSNSRSEMNVSTLELGDSALYLCASSLMVRSTNTEAFFGQGTRLTVV.

V gene TRBV10-3 combines with J gene TRBJ2-3; the D gene is possibly TRBD1 (5 bases). Between the trimmed V and J ends, which lost 10 bases and 2 bases, there was a span of 16 bases. Germline V CDR1 and CDR2: ENHRY, SYGVKD. The CDR3 runs 14 residues. The CDR3 DNA follows: TGTGCCACCCTAAAGGACACTCTCACAGATACGCAGTATTTT. This sequence encodes CATLKDTLTDTQYF.

This clone was observed once. The chain couples TRBV7-8 to TRBJ2-7, with D tentatively TRBD1 (6 bases). V lost 3 bases to trimming and J lost 1 base, with 13 bases between them. CDR1 is SGHVS, CDR2 FQNEAQ, per germline. CDR3 length equals 15 residues. In nucleotides, the CDR3 is TGTGCCAGCAGCTTTTATAACAGGGCGTCCTACGAGCAGTACTTC. It encodes CASSFYNRASYEQYF.

The chain joins TRBV9 to TRBJ1-4; 8 bases agree with TRBD1. The junction had 5 bases not matched to a gene; V was cut back by 0 bases and J by 4 bases. The CDR3 runs to 16 residues. The germline gives CDR1 SGDLS, CDR2 YYNGEE. DNA of the CDR3: TGTGCCAGCAGCGTAGCCGGGACAGGTCTTAATGAAAAACTGTTTTTT. Its protein is CASSVAGTGLNEKLFF.

This clone was counted once. The chain couples TRBV15 to TRBJ2-7; 7 bases agree with TRBD2. V was pared by 7 bases and J by 4 bases, with 13 bases of the junction left unmatched. The germline V gene has CDR1 LNHNV and CDR2 YYDKDF (reference sequence). The CDR3 extends over 15 amino acids. CDR3 DNA sequence: TGTGCCACCACCGGGTGGGAGGGAAGATTTTACGAGCAGTACTTC. Translating gives CATTGWEGRFYEQYF.

The chain combines TRBV7-2 with TRBJ2-1, with 9 positions matching TRBD2. CDR1 SGHTA and CDR2 FQGNSA come from the germline V gene. The CDR3 has 14 amino acids. J gave up 4 bases and V 5 bases, and 3 bases lay outside the gene matches. The CDR3 bases are TGTGCCAGCAGCCCCAGCGGGGGGTACAATGAGCAGTTCTTC. Protein: CASSPSGGYNEQFF.

In this sample, this clone turned up a few times. J is TRBJ2-1 and V is TRBV5-4; 9 bases align to TRBD1. The CDR3 extends over 13 amino acids. From germline, CDR1 is SGHNT and CDR2 YYREEE (reference sequence). The junction had 6 bases not matched to a gene; V was cut back by 4 bases and J by 10 bases. The CDR3 region has the DNA TGTGCCAGCAGCCCACAGGGGGCGGGAGAGCAGTTCTTC. Translating gives CASSPQGAGEQFF.

Turning to this clone: At one end the junction does not follow the germline gene, possibly because of a read error. The chain has TRBV29-1 and TRBJ1-2, with TRBD1 matching 9 bases. In germline, CDR1 is SQVTM, CDR2 ANQGSEA. CDR3 size: 13 residues. CDR3 protein: CSVEDRGADGYTF. CDR3 DNA: TGCAGCGTCGAAGACAGGGGGGCGGATGGCTACACCTTC.

This clone has just a few counts. The chain couples TRBV27 to TRBJ2-7, with D perhaps given as TRBD1 or TRBD2 (5 bases each). Germline CDR1 MNHEY, CDR2 SMNVEV (reference sequence). Trimming removed 0 bases at V and 0 bases at J, with 9 bases between. The CDR3 has 15 residues. The CDR3 loop is CASSLSSGASYEQYF. The CDR3 DNA reads TGTGCCAGCAGTTTATCGTCCGGGGCCTCCTACGAGCAGTACTTC.

This chain joins TRBV6-1 and TRBJ2-7, with D hard to call. V dropped 2 bases and J dropped 3 bases, with 8 bases sitting between them. CDR1 is MNHNS, CDR2 SASEGT, per germline. CDR3 length: 13 residues. The CDR3 coding sequence is TGTGCCAGCAGTGAACCCCAGCTCTACGAGCAGTACTTC. Translating it yields CASSEPQLYEQYF.

This clone was counted once. The V and J genes are TRBV15 and TRBJ2-3; TRBD1 is a possible D gene (7 bases). Germline V lookup: CDR1 LNHNV, CDR2 YYDKDF (reference sequence). The CDR3 loop spans 14 amino acids. Deletions cut 6 bases from V and 3 bases from J, with 13 bases between. The CDR3 DNA reads TGTGCCACCAGTTATGCAGGGGGGACAGATACGCAGTATTTT. This translates into CATSYAGGTDTQYF.

The chain uses TRBV4-1 and TRBJ1-1, with D unresolved. Germline assignment: CDR1 MGHRA and CDR2 YSYEKL. The CDR3 totals 14 residues. V was trimmed by 5 bases and J by 0 bases, leaving 10 bases between them. CDR3 residues: CASSYTAMNTEAFF. Written as DNA, the CDR3 is TGCGCCAGCAGCTATACGGCCATGAACACTGAAGCTTTCTTT.

The V gene is TRBV6-5, the J gene TRBJ1-1; D might be TRBD1 (5 bases). CDR3 size: 15 residues. Germline-derived CDR1 and CDR2 are MNHEY and SVGAGI. With 0 bases removed from V and 5 bases from J, the gap between germline ends came to 13 bases. The CDR3 loop reads CASSYSRQGGTEAFF. The CDR3 nucleotides are TGTGCCAGCAGTTACTCTAGGCAGGGAGGGACTGAAGCTTTCTTT.

The V gene is TRBV27, the J gene TRBJ1-6; the D is unclear. CDR1 and CDR2 from the germline V gene are MNHEY and SMNVEV (reference sequence). The CDR3 totals 15 residues. Trimming took off 3 bases at V and 9 bases at J, with 15 bases between the two ends. The CDR3 bases are TGTGCCAGCAGTTTCGACGGGAGCGATGGTTCACCCCTCCACTTT. Translating gives CASSFDGSDGSPLHF.

This clone was seen a handful of times. J is TRBJ2-1 and V is TRBV7-9, with D perhaps TRBD2 (6 bases). V lost 4 bases and J 0 bases, leaving 13 bases between the germline ends. This CDR3 is built from 16 residues. Germline V gives CDR1 SEHNR, CDR2 FQNEAQ (reference sequence). The CDR3 sequence: CASSSIGGSSYNEQFF. In nucleotides, the CDR3 is TGTGCCAGCAGCTCCATTGGGGGGAGCTCCTACAATGAGCAGTTCTTC.

The chain combines TRBV13 with TRBJ2-7, with D perhaps TRBD2 (6 bases). Germline CDR1 and CDR2: PRHDT and FYEKMQ (reference sequence). This CDR3 has 14 amino acids. Trimming left V 5 bases short and J 3 bases short, with 14 bases between. This chain's CDR3 is CASSQRLVLYEQYF. In nucleotides, the CDR3 is TGTGCCAGCAGCCAGAGACTAGTGCTCTACGAGCAGTACTTC. Complete variable domain (other parts from reference TRBV13 and TRBJ2-7): AAGVIQSPRHLIKEKRETATLKCYPIPRHDTVYWYQQGPGQDPQFLISFYEKMQSDKGSIPDRFSAQQFSDYHSELNMSSLELGDSALYFCASSQRLVLYEQYFGPGTRLTVT.

V and J are TRBV7-8 and TRBJ1-2; 9 bases match TRBD1. The germline V gene has CDR1 SGHVS and CDR2 FQNEAQ. Trimming at V came to 5 bases and at J to 2 bases, leaving 3 bases not matched to a gene. This CDR3 region has 14 residues. CDR3 residues: CASSPGQGNYGYTF. The CDR3 nucleotides read TGTGCCAGCAGCCCGGGACAGGGCAACTATGGCTACACCTTC.

V is TRBV23-1 and J is TRBJ2-7; D ambiguous. Being an ORF, TRBV23-1 has a function that is uncertain. Deletions cut 2 bases from V and 6 bases from J, with 8 bases between. This CDR3 is built from 12 residues. The CDR3 loop reads CASSQGRREQYF. The CDR3 coding sequence is TGCGCCAGCAGTCAAGGTCGCCGCGAGCAGTACTTC.

This clone was detected a few times. The chain combines TRBV29-1 with TRBJ2-7, with a possible D match to TRBD1 (5 bases). Germline V CDR1 and CDR2: SQVTM, ANQGSEA. Trimming took 1 base from V and 3 from J, leaving 10 bases between them. CDR3 size: 13 residues. CDR3 residues: CSVEVRGGYEQYF. CDR3 sequence (DNA): TGCAGCGTTGAAGTTAGGGGCGGCTACGAGCAGTACTTC.

This chain joins TRBV9 and TRBJ1-2, with D unclear. V was pared by 1 base and J by 4 bases, with 20 bases between. Germline-derived CDR1 and CDR2 are SGDLS and YYNGEE. The CDR3 sequence is 17 residues long. CDR3 nucleotide sequence: TGTGCCAGCAGCGTAAAGGATCGAAGGCTGGGTTCCTATGGCTACACCTTC. It codes for CASSVKDRRLGSYGYTF.

This clone was observed a handful of times. The V and J genes are TRBV7-2 and TRBJ2-3; D gene ambiguous. This CDR3 has 12 residues. With 5 bases removed from V and 8 bases from J, the gap between germline ends came to 11 bases. Germline values: CDR1 SGHTA, CDR2 FQGNSA. CDR3 residues: CASSELGSTQYF. CDR3 bases: TGTGCCAGCAGCGAGCTAGGCAGTACGCAGTATTTT.

The chain joins TRBV18 to TRBJ1-5, with D possibly being TRBD1 (6 bases). The CDR3 totals 14 residues. The germline V gene encodes CDR1 KGHSH and CDR2 LQKENI. Trimming stripped 4 bases from V and 5 bases from J, with 12 bases between. This CDR3 is CASSLQGLHQPQHF. The CDR3 coding sequence is TGTGCCAGCTCACTACAGGGTTTGCATCAGCCCCAGCATTTT. The full variable domain, with the rest looked up from reference TRBV18 and TRBJ1-5, is NAGVMQNPRHLVRRRGQEARLRCSPMKGHSHVYWYRQLPEEGLKFMVYLQKENIIDESGMPKERFSAEFPKEGPSILRIQQVVRGDSAAYFCASSLQGLHQPQHFGDGTRLSIL.

V usage is TRBV13 and J usage is TRBJ1-1; D is unresolved. V lost 4 bases to trimming and J lost 4 bases, with 13 bases between them. This CDR3 contains 14 residues. CDR1 and CDR2 (germline): PRHDT, FYEKMQ (reference sequence). The CDR3, as DNA: TGTGCCAGCAGCTCAGACGGGTCCCTCACTGAAGCTTTCTTT. Its translation: CASSSDGSLTEAFF.